These T cell receptor beta chains were read from a single sample in a study of T cell responses to AZD1222 COVID-19 vaccine. Assay used: immunoSEQ multiplex PCR; TCRdb lists only in-frame clones, some missing. Of 120,000 or so clones detected, just over 85% appear once; the ten largest clones hold approximately 8%. Sequencing used peripheral blood, obtained on day 0 of AZD1222 vaccination. The receptor set was obtained from an adult in good health. Both conserved end residues are part of each CDR3. D genes are given only for firm matches. Part of the rows lack a size; the others show once, few, many or a class for expanded clones.

.	TRBV11-2	.	TRBJ2-7	TGTGCCAGCAGCTTAGTCGGCAACTACGAGCAGTACTTC	CASSLVGNYEQYF
.	TRBV5-1	.	TRBJ2-7	TGCGCCAGCAGCTTGGGAGGGTCGACCTACGAGCAGTACTTC	CASSLGGSTYEQYF
.	TRBV7-9	.	TRBJ1-1	TGTGCCAGCAACCCGGTCGCTTTGAACACTGAAGCTTTCTTT	CASNPVALNTEAFF
.	TRBV5-1	.	TRBJ1-4	TGCGCCAGCAGCTCGGAGATCCAAGCAACTAATGAAAAACTGTTTTTT	CASSSEIQATNEKLFF
.	TRBV6-2/TRBV6-3	.	TRBJ1-2	TGTGCCAGCAGTTACCTAGACACGAACTATGGCTACACCTTC	CASSYLDTNYGYTF
.	TRBV11-3	.	TRBJ2-5	TGTGCCAGCAGCCTCGGAGTCGGGACCCAGTACTTC	CASSLGVGTQYF
.	TRBV6-6	.	TRBJ1-1	TGTGCCAGCAGTTGGACAGTGGGGACTGAAGCTTTCTTT	CASSWTVGTEAFF
.	TRBV5-1	TRBD1	TRBJ2-4	TGCGCCAGCAGCCCTCCGGCCACAGGGGGAAGAAACATTCAGTACTTC	CASSPPATGGRNIQYF
.	TRBV6-6	.	TRBJ1-6	TGTGCCAGCAGCCCCAGGGTTGGGTCACCCCTCCACTTT	CASSPRVGSPLHF
.	TRBV19	.	TRBJ2-7	TGTGCCAGTAGTATAGAGAGGGGCGGAGCCTACGAGCAGTACTTC	CASSIERGGAYEQYF
.	TRBV3-1/TRBV3-2	.	TRBJ1-1	TGTGCCAGCAGCCAACGTACCGTCACTGAAGCTTTCTTT	CASSQRTVTEAFF
few	TRBV18	TRBD2	TRBJ2-2	TGTGCCAGCTCGACCGGGACTAGCGGGGGGGCCGAAGCCGGGGAGCTGTTTTTT	CASSTGTSGGAEAGELFF
.	TRBV27	TRBD1	TRBJ1-2	TGTGCCAGCACCGAAGGGGGGACAGGCCGTTCAATACGTGGCTACACCTTC	CASTEGGTGRSIRGYTF
.	TRBV29-1	.	TRBJ2-7	TGCAGCGTGGGCGAGGCCGGCGAGCAGTACTTC	CSVGEAGEQYF
.	TRBV5-1	TRBD1	TRBJ2-3	TGCGCCAGCAGCCGGACAGGGGATACAGATACGCAGTATTTT	CASSRTGDTDTQYF
.	TRBV9	TRBD1	TRBJ2-1	TGTGCCAGCAGCGGGGAGCAAGCAGGGGGAAATCGAGATGAGCAGTTCTTC	CASSGEQAGGNRDEQFF
.	TRBV2	.	TRBJ2-5	TGTGCCAGCAGCACGAGCAGGGGAAGCGAGACCCAGTACTTC	CASSTSRGSETQYF
.	TRBV19	.	TRBJ2-2	TGTGCCAGTAGTAATCCCGGGGAGCTGTTTTTT	CASSNPGELFF
.	TRBV2	TRBD1	TRBJ1-5	TGTGCCAGCAGCGGACAGGTTTCCAATCAGCCCCAGCATTTT	CASSGQVSNQPQHF
.	TRBV4-2	.	TRBJ2-7	TGTGCCAGCAGCCAAGAAAGGACAGGAGGGACCTACGAGCAGTACTTC	CASSQERTGGTYEQYF
.	TRBV5-1	.	TRBJ2-2	TGCGCCAGCAGCTTGGTGGTCCAGGGCACCGGGGAGCTGTTTTTT	CASSLVVQGTGELFF
.	TRBV18	.	TRBJ2-3	TGTGCCAGCTCACCATTTGGAGGGACAGATACGCAGTATTTT	CASSPFGGTDTQYF
few	TRBV7-2	TRBD2	TRBJ2-1	TGTGCCAGCAAGCTAGCGGGAGTAAATGAGCAGTTCTTC	CASKLAGVNEQFF
.	TRBV29-1	.	TRBJ1-3	TGCAGCGTTGAATTGGCTTCTGGAAACACCATATATTTT	CSVELASGNTIYF
.	TRBV7-9	.	TRBJ2-1	TGTGCCAGCAGCTTAAGTCGGGAAGACAATGAGCAGTTCTTC	CASSLSREDNEQFF
.	TRBV7-2	TRBD1	TRBJ2-7	TGTGCCAGCAGCTTAGTAGGTCAGGGGGCATCCGAGCAGTACTTC	CASSLVGQGASEQYF
once	TRBV10-1	TRBD2	TRBJ2-3	TGCGCCAGCAGGCCGGGACTAGCCCTTGGCGATACGCAGTATTTT	CASRPGLALGDTQYF
.	TRBV6-2/TRBV6-3	.	TRBJ2-1	TGTGCCAGCAGTTCTGGGGCCCGCGAGCAGTTCTTC	CASSSGAREQFF
.	TRBV5-5	.	TRBJ1-4	TGTGCCAGCAGCTTGGTAGGGGGGACTAATGAAAAACTGTTTTTT	CASSLVGGTNEKLFF
.	TRBV10-2	TRBD1	TRBJ1-5	TGCGCCAGCAGTGGACAGGGGGCCAATCAGCCCCAGCATTTT	CASSGQGANQPQHF
once	TRBV12-3/TRBV12-4	.	TRBJ1-2	TGTGCCAGCAGTTTATCAGCCTCTAATGGCTACACCTTC	CASSLSASNGYTF
.	TRBV19	.	TRBJ2-7	TGTGCCAGTAGTACCTACAGTTACGAGCAGTACTTC	CASSTYSYEQYF
once	TRBV28	.	TRBJ2-2	TGTGCCAGCAGCTGGATCACCGGGGAGCTGTTTTTT	CASSWITGELFF
.	TRBV28	.	TRBJ2-1	TGTGCCAGCGGGGAATTCGAGCAGTTCTTC	CASGEFEQFF
.	TRBV30	.	TRBJ2-7	TGTGCCTGGAGTGTAGGAGACAGAGGGACCTACGAGCAGTACTTC	CAWSVGDRGTYEQYF
.	TRBV6-2/TRBV6-3	.	TRBJ2-7	TGTGCCAGCAGTTGGTCCGGGAGCCCCTCCTACGAGCAGTACTTC	CASSWSGSPSYEQYF
.	TRBV6-5	TRBD1	TRBJ2-5	TGTGCCAGCAGCGACAGGGGGACCGAGACCCAGTACTTC	CASSDRGTETQYF
.	TRBV30	.	TRBJ1-3	TGTGCCTGGAGTGTACAGAGTGGAAACACCATATATTTT	CAWSVQSGNTIYF
.	TRBV19	.	TRBJ1-3	TGTGCCAGCGTCCCCCTTCGGGGGAACACCATATATTTT	CASVPLRGNTIYF
.	TRBV10-3	TRBD1	TRBJ1-2	TGTGCCATCAGTGACATTTCCGGGACAGGCTATGGCTACACCTTC	CAISDISGTGYGYTF
.	TRBV5-1	.	TRBJ2-3	TGCGCCAGCACCCCGCAGGGCCGCCGAGATACGCAGTATTTT	CASTPQGRRDTQYF
few	TRBV2	.	TRBJ2-5	TGTGCCAGCAGGGCCCAGGTGCGAGAGACCCAGTACTTC	CASRAQVRETQYF